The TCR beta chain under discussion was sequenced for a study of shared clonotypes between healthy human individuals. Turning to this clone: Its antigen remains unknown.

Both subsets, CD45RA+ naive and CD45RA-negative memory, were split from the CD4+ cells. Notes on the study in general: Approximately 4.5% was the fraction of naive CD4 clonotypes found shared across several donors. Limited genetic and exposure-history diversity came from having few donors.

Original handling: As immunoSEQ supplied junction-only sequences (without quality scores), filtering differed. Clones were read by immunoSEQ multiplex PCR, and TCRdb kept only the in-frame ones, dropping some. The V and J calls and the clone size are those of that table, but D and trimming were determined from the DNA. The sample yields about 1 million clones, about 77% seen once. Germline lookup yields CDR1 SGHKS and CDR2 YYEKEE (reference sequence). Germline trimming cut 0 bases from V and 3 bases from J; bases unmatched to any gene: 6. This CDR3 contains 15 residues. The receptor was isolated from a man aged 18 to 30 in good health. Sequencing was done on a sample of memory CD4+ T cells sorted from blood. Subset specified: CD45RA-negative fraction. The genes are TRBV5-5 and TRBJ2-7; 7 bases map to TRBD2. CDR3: CASSLDGGGLYEQYF. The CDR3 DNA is TGTGCCAGCAGCTTGGATGGGGGAGGGCTCTACGAGCAGTACTTC.